This record looks at one T cell receptor beta chain sequence and its context. Germline V gives CDR1 SGHRS, CDR2 YFSETQ. The CDR3 extends over 15 amino acids. Trimming removed 0 bases at V and 3 bases at J, with 11 bases between. Every patient relapsed after autologous stem cell transplantation, and brentuximab vedotin exposure varied. The data derive from a study of PD-1 blockade in classical Hodgkin lymphoma. Assay: immunoSEQ multiplex PCR; the TCRdb copy retains only in-frame clones and omits some. The sample carries tens of thousands of clones, 88% recorded once. The input for sequencing was peripheral blood mononuclear cells (PBMCs), taken at baseline. The clonotype comes from a human donor with classical Hodgkin lymphoma. The chain joins TRBV5-1 to TRBJ2-3, with D maybe TRBD1 (5 bases). CDR3: CASSLVGQGTDTQYF. DNA for the CDR3: TGCGCCAGCAGCTTGGTGGGTCAGGGAACAGATACGCAGTATTTT. Using reference TRBV5-1 and TRBJ2-3 for the parts outside the CDR3, the full variable domain is KAGVTQTPRYLIKTRGQQVTLSCSPISGHRSVSWYQQTPGQGLQFLFEYFSETQRNKGNFPGRFSGRQFSNSRSEMNVSTLELGDSALYLCASSLVGQGTDTQYFGPGTRLTVL.